The present entry profiles one T cell receptor beta chain with its context. Its antigen is not known. This specimen belongs to a study of T cell responses to AZD1222 COVID-19 vaccine. Study-wide findings and caveats: Sampling that yielded the repertoires occurred only after the peak T cell response.

This table comes from immunoSEQ multiplex PCR, and its TCRdb copy is limited to in-frame clones, with some not included. The table includes some 120,000 clones, under 90% detected once. Trimming stripped 2 bases from V and 0 bases from J, with 21 bases between. CDR3 length equals 18 residues. Germline V lookup: CDR1 SGHDT, CDR2 YYEEEE. This receptor was taken from an adult in good health. The sample was peripheral blood, taken on day 0 of AZD1222 vaccination. This sequence joins TRBV5-6 and TRBJ2-7; D is perhaps TRBD1 (6 bases). CDR3 DNA sequence: TGTGCCAGCAGCTTCAGGGGCGTCTACATCTTAAGCTCCTACGAGCAGTACTTC. Encoded protein: CASSFRGVYILSSYEQYF.